The clone carrying this T cell receptor beta chain was seen ten or more times. The target antigen is unknown. The data stem from a study of glioma-infiltrating T cells. The CDR3 sequence is 11 residues long. Trimming cost V 4 bases and J 9 bases, with 7 bases left between them. Germline loops: CDR1 LNHDA, CDR2 SQIVND (reference sequence). TCR alpha and beta CDR3 regions were amplified from RNA using iRepertoire nested multiplex PCR. Input was roughly 95-400 ng of tissue mRNA or PBMC total RNA. One entry per CDR3 protein, called by TCRdb with MiXCR from the multiplex PCR reads. The data show under 200,000 distinct CDR3 sequences, more than 35% seen once. Study outcomes and limitations: Only very few CDR3 sequences appeared in both tissue and blood. Gliomas, especially low-grade, showed above-expected tissue-blood divergence; non-neoplastic patients showed below.

Sequenced sample: glioma tissue, nonneoplastic brain tissue, or PBMCs (not recorded which). The chain carries TRBV19 and TRBJ1-5, with D possibly matching TRBD1 (5 bases). The origin of this receptor is a human donor with low-grade glioma or glioblastoma, undergoing nonglioma brain surgery, or in good health (not recorded which). This CDR3 reads CASSNQGPQHF. CDR3 coding DNA: TGTGCCAGTAGTAACCAGGGGCCCCAGCATTTT.